Listed below are T cell receptor beta chains from one sample, sequenced in a study of control samples from healthy donors and cancer patients. The protocol was immunoSEQ multiplex PCR, while the TCRdb copy is restricted to in-frame clones and leaves out a portion. Of about 220,000 clones in the sample, roughly 94% are singletons; the top ten hold about 1.6%. The source material was blood. These receptors all come from a man between 45 and 60 years old in good health. CDR3s leave out the opening cysteine and the closing phenylalanine or tryptophan. Clone size appears in some rows only: once, few, many, or a class for an expanded clone.

- TRBJ1-6 TRBV5-1 ASSFARGLDSPLH
- TRBJ1-4 TRBV5-1 ATRPTSTNEKLF
once TRBJ1-4 TRBV3-1/TRBV3-2 ASSQGASNEKLF
- TRBJ1-1 TRBV5-1 ASSLERTGGYNTEAF
- TRBJ1-1 TRBV5-1 ASRYDPTVNTEAF
- TRBJ1-2 TRBV4-1 ASSQVHGTNYGYT
once TRBJ1-2 TRBV4-3 ASSPRAGGAYGYT
- TRBJ1-2 TRBV6-5 VTSDRGTTYGYT
- TRBJ2-7 TRBV18 ASSPVLTAYEQY
- TRBJ1-6 TRBV5-5 ASSLDRNSITLH
- TRBJ1-1 TRBV28 ASSRNVNTEAF
- TRBJ1-4 TRBV12-3/TRBV12-4 ASSRRGEKLF
- TRBJ2-7 TRBV4-2 ASGDTGIREQY
- TRBJ2-5 TRBV5-4 ASSLAGGGETQY
- TRBJ2-2 TRBV19 ASSIGYTGELF
- TRBJ1-2 TRBV5-1 ASSYAGTGDGYT
- TRBJ1-2 TRBV19 ASSRTGTYGYT
- TRBJ2-2 TRBV18 ASSPSITGELF
- TRBJ1-6 TRBV6-4 ASRETGIGSPLH
- TRBJ2-5 TRBV5-1 ASSLVGTGYQETQY
- TRBJ1-2 TRBV3-1/TRBV3-2 ASSHPSPQPGYT
- TRBJ2-1 TRBV11-2 ASSLNRDRVHEQF
- TRBJ1-4 TRBV7-2 ASSLGGPRNEKLF
- TRBJ2-2 TRBV24-1 ATSVSTNTGELF
- TRBJ1-1 TRBV6-6 ASILTANTEAF
- TRBJ2-7 TRBV4-2 ASSPLLQTYEQY
- TRBJ2-4 TRBV10-2 ASRRGTSFDIQY
- TRBJ2-1 TRBV2 ASSSQGVAGTEQF
- TRBJ2-1 TRBV3-1/TRBV3-2 ASKGTGYNEQF
- TRBJ2-2 TRBV28 ASSTGTRNTGELF
- TRBJ1-5 TRBV6-2/TRBV6-3 ASSYPLFTGMNQPQH
- TRBJ2-7 TRBV5-4 ASSPYPSAYEQY
- TRBJ1-4 TRBV27 ASSLSGIGVEKLF
- TRBJ1-1 TRBV20-1 SLADTEAF
- TRBJ1-5 TRBV5-8 ASSFRGSNQPQH
once TRBJ1-6 TRBV7-9 ASSPTNSPLH
- TRBJ1-2 TRBV2 ASSEAVRQADGYT
- TRBJ2-7 TRBV20-1 SGQGTYEQY
once TRBJ2-1 TRBV2 ASSGLESGEQF
- TRBJ2-3 TRBV4-3 ASSQLLHTGAPTDTQY
- TRBJ1-1 TRBV15 ATSTRPNTEAF
- TRBJ2-4 TRBV19 ASRGGSKNIQY
- TRBJ2-5 TRBV24-1 ATSGSDGQETQY
- TRBJ1-5 TRBV6-5 ASASTGTAYYPQH
- TRBJ2-5 TRBV28 ASRTSGGPGTQY
- TRBJ1-1 TRBV7-9 ASSLRGTEAF